These T cell receptor beta chains were read from a single sample in a study of CD4 T cells in relation to SARS-CoV-2 and coronaviruses. For these TCRs, the target antigens are not known. Sequenced by immunoSEQ multiplex PCR; TCRdb stores in-frame clones only, minus some. The sample records 25,000 or so clones, roughly 76% being singletons. Material: CD4+ T cells from PBMCs, cultured in vitro. The receptors come from a human donor in good health. Each CDR3 is given without its conserved first and last residue.

CDR3 protein: ASSHRLARTDTQY
CDR3 length: 13
V gene: TRBV4-3

CDR3 protein: ASSVGDSLNSYEQY
CDR3 length: 14
V gene: TRBV9

CDR3 protein: ASSFGQGYNEKLF
CDR3 length: 13
V gene: TRBV5-4

CDR3 protein: ASSQGSRAGEQY
CDR3 length: 12
V gene: TRBV4-1

CDR3 protein: ASRGQYYGYT
CDR3 length: 10
V gene: TRBV12-3/TRBV12-4

CDR3 protein: ASGLGLVDNEQF
CDR3 length: 12
V gene: TRBV12-5

CDR3 protein: ASSLGYDRGYGYT
CDR3 length: 13
V gene: TRBV5-5

CDR3 protein: ASSQFRRDPQKLF
CDR3 length: 13
V gene: TRBV3-1/TRBV3-2

CDR3 protein: ASSLITGPGNTIY
CDR3 length: 13
V gene: TRBV4-3

CDR3 protein: ASSRTGTGYGYT
CDR3 length: 12
V gene: TRBV5-8

CDR3 protein: ASSLDLNTEAF
CDR3 length: 11
V gene: TRBV6-2/TRBV6-3

CDR3 protein: ARSPEGEPQH
CDR3 length: 10
V gene: TRBV11-3

CDR3 protein: SASRLVTQY
CDR3 length: 9
V gene: TRBV20-1

CDR3 protein: ASSLGEGRGGEETQY
CDR3 length: 15
V gene: TRBV27

CDR3 protein: ASSPGRPGQVNTEAF
CDR3 length: 15
V gene: TRBV4-3

CDR3 protein: ASSQVIQGRRGNQPQH
CDR3 length: 16
V gene: TRBV4-1

CDR3 protein: ASSLGGQVGGETQY
CDR3 length: 14
V gene: TRBV7-9

CDR3 protein: ASSVQGLDTQY
CDR3 length: 11
V gene: TRBV19

CDR3 protein: AISERPQGEYGYT
CDR3 length: 13
V gene: TRBV10-3

CDR3 protein: ASSLAGPNNEQF
CDR3 length: 12
V gene: TRBV11-2

CDR3 protein: ASSLAGIENIQY
CDR3 length: 12
V gene: TRBV11-2

CDR3 protein: ASSYSGQGRNYGYT
CDR3 length: 14
V gene: TRBV6-6

CDR3 protein: ASSQVFFRTGKVKLF
CDR3 length: 15
V gene: TRBV3-1/TRBV3-2

CDR3 protein: AISEVGAQGYT
CDR3 length: 11
V gene: TRBV10-3

CDR3 protein: ASSLPLTTGYGYT
CDR3 length: 13
V gene: TRBV5-6

CDR3 protein: SIGDGNQPQH
CDR3 length: 10
V gene: TRBV29-1

CDR3 protein: ASSSPGEAHYGYT
CDR3 length: 13
V gene: TRBV19

CDR3 protein: ATRRGGAGETQY
CDR3 length: 12
V gene: TRBV5-6

CDR3 protein: ASSLFSYEQY
CDR3 length: 10
V gene: TRBV6-2/TRBV6-3

CDR3 protein: ASSIDNKGHGGSPLH
CDR3 length: 15
V gene: TRBV19

CDR3 protein: ASSSHSGPGTGNTIY
CDR3 length: 15
V gene: TRBV9

CDR3 protein: ASDRDRDSPLH
CDR3 length: 11
V gene: TRBV10-2

CDR3 protein: ASSAYMSSYEQY
CDR3 length: 12
V gene: TRBV6-2/TRBV6-3

CDR3 protein: ASTGRLSGNTIY
CDR3 length: 12
V gene: TRBV2

CDR3 protein: ASSELAGGHNEQF
CDR3 length: 13
V gene: TRBV6-1

CDR3 protein: ASSTTPTGVGYT
CDR3 length: 12
V gene: TRBV2

CDR3 protein: ASSLQTGSYTDTQY
CDR3 length: 14
V gene: TRBV5-5

CDR3 protein: AWGRGQLSQPQH
CDR3 length: 12
V gene: TRBV30

CDR3 protein: ASSRQRTPGGLKDTQY
CDR3 length: 16
V gene: TRBV4-2

CDR3 protein: ASSLGGGVTEAF
CDR3 length: 12
V gene: TRBV11-2

CDR3 protein: AWSRGPYGYT
CDR3 length: 10
V gene: TRBV30

CDR3 protein: ASRELGTGVSEAF
CDR3 length: 13
V gene: TRBV6-5

CDR3 protein: ASSRLAGVIYEQY
CDR3 length: 13
V gene: TRBV7-2

CDR3 protein: ASSLPMNTEAF
CDR3 length: 11
V gene: TRBV11-1

CDR3 protein: ASRQDRATEAF
CDR3 length: 11
V gene: TRBV12-3/TRBV12-4

CDR3 protein: ASSYSGAGVNNEKLF
CDR3 length: 15
V gene: TRBV6-2/TRBV6-3

CDR3 protein: ASIGTGAYYEQY
CDR3 length: 12
V gene: TRBV6-5

CDR3 protein: ASSPRRAGAYEQY
CDR3 length: 13
V gene: TRBV7-8

CDR3 protein: ASSVGTGGETQY
CDR3 length: 12
V gene: TRBV6-2/TRBV6-3

CDR3 protein: ASRVGGQLNTGELF
CDR3 length: 14
V gene: TRBV27

CDR3 protein: ASSTGVLNEKLF
CDR3 length: 12
V gene: TRBV5-5

CDR3 protein: ASSLNGGQRLF
CDR3 length: 11
V gene: TRBV7-9

CDR3 protein: AWDLAEPYEQY
CDR3 length: 11
V gene: TRBV30

CDR3 protein: AWSAPGLASFNEQF
CDR3 length: 14
V gene: TRBV30

CDR3 protein: ASSLDLFRHEQF
CDR3 length: 12
V gene: TRBV5-6

CDR3 protein: ASSDSRGRETQY
CDR3 length: 12
V gene: TRBV6-4

CDR3 protein: ASSLIGGLSDNSPLH
CDR3 length: 15
V gene: TRBV5-5

CDR3 protein: SASDRGNSPLH
CDR3 length: 11
V gene: TRBV20-1

CDR3 protein: ASSQVAPQSLH
CDR3 length: 11
V gene: TRBV3-1/TRBV3-2

CDR3 protein: ASSQDRTGVRYGYT
CDR3 length: 14
V gene: TRBV4-3